The next 28 T cell receptor beta chains were all read from a single sample in a study of blood T cells in healthy people across ages. Then a second PCR, running roughly 6 to 11 cycles, was carried out with a sample-barcoded 5' primer and a J-beta primer mix. TCRdb re-called the 5' RACE reads through MiXCR, storing one row per CDR3 protein. The sample lists about 680,000 distinct CDR3 sequences, 49% occurring once. What was sequenced was blood. These receptor sequences come from a woman aged 55-70 years in good health.

The genes are TRBV20-1 and TRBJ1-1; D is unclear. CDR3 length: 13 amino acids. Per the germline V gene, CDR1 is DFQATT and CDR2 is SNEGSKA (reference sequence). Trimming took 8 bases from V and 3 from J, leaving 16 bases between them. CDR3 in amino acids: CSTQTDSYTEAFF. The CDR3 region has the DNA TGCAGTACCCAGACGGACTCCTACACTGAAGCTTTCTTT.

This clonotype was counted a few times. V is TRBV20-1 and J is TRBJ2-1; D remains unclear. Germline CDR1 reads DFQATT; CDR2 reads SNEGSKA (reference sequence). This CDR3 has 13 amino acids. With 3 bases removed from V and 0 bases from J, the gap between germline ends came to 6 bases. CDR3 loop: CSASASSYNEQFF. CDR3 nucleotide sequence: TGCAGTGCTAGTGCGAGCTCCTACAATGAGCAGTTCTTC.

This clonotype appeared a single time. One junction end disagrees with the germline gene, perhaps due to a read error. J is TRBJ2-7 and V is TRBV20-1; possibly TRBD1 or TRBD2 for D (5 bases each). The CDR3 sequence is 12 residues long. Germline CDR1 is DFQATT and CDR2 is SNEGSKA (reference sequence). The CDR3 here is CSVDGASYGQYF. Written as DNA, the CDR3 is TGCAGTGTCGACGGGGCCTCCTACGGGCAGTACTTC.

Comments on this clonotype: This could be a read error, since a much larger clone is one nucleotide away. The chain carries TRBV2 and TRBJ1-4; 9 nucleotides match TRBD1. After removal of 11 bases from V and 8 bases from J, the junction contained 9 bases not matched to a gene. Germline V gene data show CDR1 as SNHLY and CDR2 as FYNNEI. This CDR3 has 13 amino acids. The CDR3 nucleotides are TGTGCCTGCGACCCCGGGACAGGGGAAAAACTGTTTTTT. Translating it yields CACDPGTGEKLFF.

The table lists this clonotype with a few counts. The chain recombines TRBV20-1 with TRBJ2-7; D is ambiguous. The length of the CDR3 is 13 residues. V was clipped by 2 bases and J by 6 bases, with 14 bases between them. CDR1 is DFQATT and CDR2 is SNEGSKA in the germline V gene (reference sequence). CDR3 nucleotide sequence: TGCAGTGCTAGACTTCACTATAGGCGCGAGCAGTACTTC. It encodes CSARLHYRREQYF.

The chain links TRBV27 to TRBJ2-1; TRBD2 aligns across 10 bases. Trimming at V came to 6 bases and at J to 8 bases, leaving 13 bases not matched to a gene. Per germline, CDR1 MNHEY and CDR2 SMNVEV (reference sequence). The CDR3 length is 16 residues. The CDR3 here is CASRPLAGGIRHEQFF. The DNA of the CDR3 is TGTGCCAGCAGACCTTTAGCGGGAGGTATCCGCCATGAGCAGTTCTTC.

The table lists this clonotype with many counts. This rearrangement joins TRBV27 to TRBJ1-5, with D hard to call. The CDR3 runs to 15 residues. Trimming removed 5 bases from V and 4 bases from J, with 15 bases in between. Germline CDR1 MNHEY, CDR2 SMNVEV (reference sequence). The CDR3 nucleotides are TGTGCCAGCAGTCCCCCCACATGGCAGAATCAGCCCCAGCATTTT. It encodes CASSPPTWQNQPQHF.

This sequence joins TRBV28 and TRBJ2-1; D may be TRBD1 or TRBD2 (5 bases each). V gave up 7 bases and J gave up 9 bases, with 13 bases separating them. The CDR3 loop spans 12 amino acids. CDR1 MDHEN and CDR2 SYDVKM come from the germline V gene. CDR3 sequence (DNA): TGTGCCAGCATTAGAGGGACGGCTGAGCAGTTCTTC. Translation: CASIRGTAEQFF. Looking up the rest from reference TRBV28 and TRBJ2-1 gives the full variable domain: DVKVTQSSRYLVKRTGEKVFLECVQDMDHENMFWYRQDPGLGLRLIYFSYDVKMKEKGDIPEGYSVSREKKERFSLILESASTNQTSMYLCASIRGTAEQFFGPGTRLTVL.

The chain employs TRBV12-3 or TRBV12-4 and TRBJ2-1, with 11 bases identical to TRBD1. CDR3 length: 15 residues. V dropped 5 bases and J dropped 13; count of bases not matched to a gene: 13. The CDR3 sequence: CASSPPGTGGKTQFF. The CDR3 nucleotides are TGTGCCAGCAGTCCTCCAGGGACAGGGGGTAAGACCCAGTTCTTC.

CDR3 nucleotides: TGTGCCAGCAGCCCGGGGGCCATTTCGGACATTGAGTACTTC. Translating gives CASSPGAISDIEYF. The V gene is TRBV7-8, the J gene TRBJ2-7, with D tentatively TRBD1 or TRBD2 (6 bases each). Deletions cut 5 bases from V and 11 bases from J, with 22 bases between. The CDR3 length is 14 residues. CDR1 SGHVS and CDR2 FQNEAQ come from the germline V gene. The variable domain in full, completed from reference TRBV7-8 and TRBJ2-7, reads GAGVSQSPRYKVAKRGQDVALRCDPISGHVSLFWYQQALGQGPEFLTYFQNEAQLDKSGLPSDRFFAERPEGSVSTLKIQRTQQEDSAVYLCASSPGAISDIEYFGPGTRLTVT.

This chain links TRBV5-1 with TRBJ2-3; no definite D call. V was trimmed by 0 bases and J by 2 bases, leaving 7 bases between them. The germline CDR1 and CDR2 sequences are SGHRS and YFSETQ. The CDR3 extends over 14 amino acids. This CDR3 reads CASSLGLLTDTQYF. CDR3 in DNA: TGCGCCAGCAGCTTGGGTCTTCTCACAGATACGCAGTATTTT.

The chain combines TRBV7-2 with TRBJ2-3; D possibly corresponds to TRBD2 (5 bases). Looked up from germline, CDR1 is SGHTA and CDR2 is FQGNSA. V shed 0 bases and J shed 4 bases, with 17 bases lying between them. The CDR3 extends over 17 amino acids. The CDR3 here is CASSLAISGPRADTQYF. The CDR3, as DNA: TGTGCCAGCAGCTTAGCGATCAGCGGACCCCGCGCAGATACGCAGTATTTT.

This clonotype was seen only a few times. The V and J genes are TRBV9 and TRBJ2-7; D may be TRBD1 (6 bases). Germline CDR1 is SGDLS and CDR2 is YYNGEE. CDR3 length equals 14 residues. V was trimmed by 4 bases and J by 6 bases, leaving 17 bases between them. CDR3 loop: CASSPLPGGGEQYF. The DNA of the CDR3 is TGTGCCAGCAGCCCCCTCCCTGGGGGCGGCGAGCAGTACTTC.

The chain couples TRBV28 to TRBJ2-1; TRBD1 matches 8 bases. Gene TRBJ2-7 matches the end of the DNA better, so the J call may be wrong. Per the germline V gene, CDR1 is MDHEN and CDR2 is SYDVKM. The CDR3 is 17 amino acids. The DNA of the CDR3 is TGTGCCAGCAGTTTCGCCGGGACAGGTAAATCCTACAATGAGCAGTACTTC. Protein: CASSFAGTGKSYNEQYF.

The CDR3 DNA reads as TGTGCCACCAGCAGACCACAGGGTGGTACAGATACGCAGTATTTT. Translating gives CATSRPQGGTDTQYF. This rearrangement joins TRBV15 to TRBJ2-3, with a weak D call TRBD1 (6 bases). Germline V lookup: CDR1 LNHNV, CDR2 YYDKDF (reference sequence). The CDR3 covers 15 residues. V gave up 2 bases and J gave up 3 bases, with 12 bases separating them.

This clonotype has only a few counts. V usage is TRBV14 and J usage is TRBJ1-1; D is undetermined. The CDR3 extends over 15 amino acids. Trimming took 0 bases from V and 3 from J, leaving 11 bases between them. Looked up from germline, CDR1 is SGHDN and CDR2 is FVKESK. The CDR3 spells CASSQDIGGYTEAFF. Here the CDR3 DNA reads TGTGCCAGCAGCCAAGATATCGGCGGCTACACTGAAGCTTTCTTT.

V gene TRBV28 combines with J gene TRBJ2-1; 7 positions match TRBD1. The V gene's germline CDR1 is MDHEN and CDR2 SYDVKM. The V gene end was trimmed by 6 bases and the J gene end by 5 bases; junction bases not matched to a gene: 10. The CDR3 has 15 residues. CDR3 residues: CASSPTGRSHNEQFF. The CDR3 nucleotides are TGTGCCAGCAGCCCGACAGGGCGGTCCCACAATGAGCAGTTCTTC.

In this sample, this clonotype turned up a few times. CDR3 sequence: CASSSGGTVIYEQYF. The CDR3, as DNA: TGTGCCAGCAGCTCGGGGGGGACAGTCATCTACGAGCAGTACTTC. The chain combines TRBV5-5 with TRBJ2-7; D possibly corresponds to TRBD2 (8 bases). This CDR3 has 15 residues. The germline V and J ends were trimmed by 3 bases and 3 bases, with 16 bases remaining between them. Germline lookup yields CDR1 SGHKS and CDR2 YYEKEE (reference sequence).

V is TRBV20-1 and J is TRBJ1-2; TRBD1 matches at 9 bases. Per the germline V gene, CDR1 is DFQATT and CDR2 is SNEGSKA (reference sequence). The CDR3 covers 15 residues. J gave up 5 bases and V 3 bases, and 10 bases lay outside the gene matches. Written as DNA, the CDR3 is TGCAGTGCTAGGTTAGGAACAGGGGGCGCTTATGGCTACACCTTC. Its translation is CSARLGTGGAYGYTF.

The chain joins TRBV6-6 to TRBJ1-2, with TRBD1 matching 8 bases. CDR1 is MNHNY, CDR2 SVGAGI, per germline (reference sequence). V lost 4 bases to trimming and J lost 2 bases; unmatched junction nucleotides: 6. The CDR3 consists of 15 residues. CDR3 loop: CASSSHGQGNYGYTF. The CDR3, as DNA: TGTGCCAGCAGTTCTCACGGACAGGGAAACTATGGCTACACCTTC.

At least ten counts were recorded for this clonotype. In DNA, the CDR3 is TGTGCCAGCAGCCAAGAGAGGCGAAGTGAGCAGTTCTTC. It codes for CASSQERRSEQFF. The rearrangement joins TRBV3-1 to TRBJ2-1, with D unresolved. The CDR3 is made up of 13 amino acids. Trimming pared 0 bases from V and 9 bases from J, leaving 9 bases between. Germline V gives CDR1 LGHDT, CDR2 YNNKEL (reference sequence).

The chain employs TRBV14 and TRBJ2-3, with D possibly matching TRBD1 (5 bases). This CDR3 is built from 16 residues. V dropped 4 bases and J dropped 4 bases, with 18 bases sitting between them. Per the germline V gene, CDR1 is SGHDN and CDR2 is FVKESK. In DNA, the CDR3 is TGTGCCAGCAGCCTAAACAGGCCTACGCAACCAGATACGCAGTATTTT. This translates into CASSLNRPTQPDTQYF.

There are a few counts of this clonotype. The CDR3 loop is CATRLSGGTNEKLFF. The CDR3, as DNA: TGTGCCACACGGCTATCGGGGGGAACTAATGAAAAACTGTTTTTT. The V and J genes are TRBV15 and TRBJ1-4; maybe TRBD1 (5 bases). CDR1 and CDR2 (germline): LNHNV, YYDKDF (reference sequence). This CDR3 region has 15 residues. Trimming cost V 9 bases and J 1 base, with 15 bases left between them. The entire variable domain, with the rest obtained from reference TRBV15 and TRBJ1-4, is as follows: DAMVIQNPRYQVTQFGKPVTLSCSQTLNHNVMYWYQQKSSQAPKLLFHYYDKDFNNEADTPDNFQSRRPNTSFCFLDIRSPGLGDTAMYLCATRLSGGTNEKLFFGSGTQLSVL.

V is TRBV18 and J is TRBJ2-7; D ambiguous. Germline values: CDR1 KGHSH, CDR2 LQKENI. V shed 3 bases and J shed 7 bases, with 10 bases lying between them. The CDR3 is 12 residues long. In DNA, the CDR3 is TGTGCCAGCTCACCCCGGACGACAGAGCAGTACTTC. Amino acid sequence: CASSPRTTEQYF.

The chain couples TRBV20-1 to TRBJ1-6; TRBD1 agrees at 7 bases. This CDR3 is built from 17 residues. Per the germline V gene, CDR1 is DFQATT and CDR2 is SNEGSKA (reference sequence). V was clipped by 1 base and J by 10 bases; unmatched bases: 16. The CDR3 DNA sequence: TGCAGTGCTAGAGTTCGAGTTTACGGGACAGCGAGGTCACCCCTCCACTTT. Amino acid sequence: CSARVRVYGTARSPLHF.

This clonotype occurred a few times. This rearrangement joins TRBV27 to TRBJ2-1; D uncertain. V shed 7 bases and J shed 0 bases, with 10 bases lying between them. Germline CDR1 is MNHEY and CDR2 is SMNVEV (reference sequence). The CDR3 covers 14 residues. The CDR3 DNA reads TGTGCCAGCAAGCCCCTGAGCTCCTACAATGAGCAGTTCTTC. Encoded protein: CASKPLSSYNEQFF.

This chain uses TRBV5-1 with TRBJ1-1, with 7 bases fitting TRBD1. V shed 1 base, J shed 1 base, and the junction held 10 bases outside the gene matches. The CDR3 runs to 17 residues. The V gene's germline CDR1 is SGHRS and CDR2 YFSETQ. CDR3 amino acids: CASSLYPQGQQNTEAFF. CDR3 sequence (DNA): TGCGCCAGCAGCTTGTACCCACAGGGACAGCAGAACACTGAAGCTTTCTTT. The full variable domain, in which reference TRBV5-1 and TRBJ1-1 provide the parts outside the CDR3, is KAGVTQTPRYLIKTRGQQVTLSCSPISGHRSVSWYQQTPGQGLQFLFEYFSETQRNKGNFPGRFSGRQFSNSRSEMNVSTLELGDSALYLCASSLYPQGQQNTEAFFGQGTRLTVV.

This sequence joins TRBV12-3 or TRBV12-4 and TRBJ2-7; either TRBD1 or TRBD2 may supply D (6 bases each). The CDR3 runs 15 residues. The V gene lost 2 bases and the J gene lost 1 base, with 12 bases spanning the gap. The CDR3 here is CASSLRTGRSYEQYF. The CDR3 bases are TGTGCCAGCAGTTTAAGAACAGGGAGGTCCTACGAGCAGTACTTC.